A single sample is the source of the 7 T cell receptor beta chains below, sequenced in a study of control samples from healthy donors and cancer patients. Clones were sequenced by immunoSEQ multiplex PCR, and TCRdb holds only the in-frame ones, with some missing. The sample yields about 120,000 clones, approximately 92% seen once. The sequencing sample was made of PBMCs. Every receptor here comes from a woman between 50 and 59 years old with colorectal cancer.

The CDR3 loop reads CASADSPYGYTF. The CDR3 DNA reads TGTGCCAGCGCCGATAGTCCCTATGGCTACACCTTC. The chain has TRBV3-1 (or the pseudogene TRBV3-2) and TRBJ1-2; the D is unclear. This CDR3 spans 12 amino acids. V was trimmed by 8 bases and J by 4 bases, leaving 11 bases between them. Germline V gene lookup returns CDR1 LGHDT and CDR2 YNNKEL (reference sequence).

This chain links TRBV5-6 with TRBJ1-5, with TRBD1 matching over 10 bases. Germline assignment: CDR1 SGHDT and CDR2 YYEEEE. This CDR3 is built from 14 residues. V dropped 4 bases and J dropped 6; count of bases not matched to a gene: 4. In nucleotides, the CDR3 is TGTGCCAGCAGCCATAGACAGGGGGCTCAGCCCCAGCATTTT. Protein sequence: CASSHRQGAQPQHF.

V is TRBV13 and J is TRBJ2-2; no clear D. Germline CDR1 is PRHDT and CDR2 is FYEKMQ (reference sequence). The CDR3 totals 12 residues. Between the trimmed V and J ends, which lost 5 bases and 4 bases, there was a span of 5 bases. The CDR3 region is CASSLTTGELFF. The CDR3 DNA sequence: TGTGCCAGCAGCCTAACCACCGGGGAGCTGTTTTTT.

The V and J genes are TRBV7-6 and TRBJ1-2, with D possibly being TRBD1 (6 bases). Deletions cut 5 bases from V and 5 bases from J, with 15 bases between. This CDR3 region has 14 residues. The germline V gene encodes CDR1 SGHVS and CDR2 FNYEAQ. The CDR3 is CASSPDSSWYGYTF. CDR3 in DNA: TGTGCCAGCAGCCCGGACAGTTCTTGGTATGGCTACACCTTC.

Within the sample, this clone is medium-sized. The V gene is TRBV5-4, the J gene TRBJ1-6; 9 positions agree with TRBD1. Germline trimming cut 4 bases from V and 8 bases from J; bases unmatched to any gene: 10. From germline, CDR1 is SGHNT and CDR2 YYREEE (reference sequence). The CDR3 covers 16 residues. CDR3 protein: CASSRSSGQGYSPLHF. The CDR3 DNA sequence: TGTGCCAGCAGCCGCTCGTCGGGACAGGGTTATTCACCCCTCCACTTT.

This CDR3 is CAWSVIRGRVTSGELFF. The CDR3 bases are TGTGCCTGGAGTGTTATTCGCGGGAGGGTTACTTCCGGGGAGCTGTTTTTT. The genes are TRBV30 and TRBJ2-2; 9 bases map to TRBD2. Trimming cost V 0 bases and J 6 bases; bases outside gene matches: 11. Germline CDR1 GTSNPN, CDR2 SVGIG (reference sequence). This CDR3 comprises 17 residues.

This clone was seen only once. The chain is built from TRBV2 and TRBJ2-7; 9 bases map to TRBD2. J gave up 2 bases and V 4 bases, and 6 bases lay outside the gene matches. The length of the CDR3 is 15 residues. The germline V gene has CDR1 SNHLY and CDR2 FYNNEI. CDR3: CASSVSAGGTYEQYF. DNA of the CDR3: TGTGCCAGCAGTGTGTCAGCGGGAGGCACCTACGAGCAGTACTTC.